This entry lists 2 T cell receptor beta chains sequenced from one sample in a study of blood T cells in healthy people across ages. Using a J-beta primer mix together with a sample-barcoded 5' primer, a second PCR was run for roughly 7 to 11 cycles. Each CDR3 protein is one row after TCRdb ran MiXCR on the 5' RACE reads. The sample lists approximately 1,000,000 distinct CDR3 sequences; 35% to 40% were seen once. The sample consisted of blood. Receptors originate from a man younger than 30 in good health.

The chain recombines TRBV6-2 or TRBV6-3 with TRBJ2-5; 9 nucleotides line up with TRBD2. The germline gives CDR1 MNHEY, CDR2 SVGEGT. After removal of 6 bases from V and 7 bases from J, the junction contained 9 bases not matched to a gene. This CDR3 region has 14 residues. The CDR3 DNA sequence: TGTGCCAGCAGAACTCGAGCGGGGGGAGGGACCCAGTACTTC. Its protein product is CASRTRAGGGTQYF.

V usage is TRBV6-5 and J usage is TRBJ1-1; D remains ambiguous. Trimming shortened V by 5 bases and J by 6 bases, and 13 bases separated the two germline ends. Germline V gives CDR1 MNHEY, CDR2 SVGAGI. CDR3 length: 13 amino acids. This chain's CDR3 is CASSNGGGAEAFF. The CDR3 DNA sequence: TGTGCCAGCAGTAACGGAGGCGGTGCTGAAGCTTTCTTT.